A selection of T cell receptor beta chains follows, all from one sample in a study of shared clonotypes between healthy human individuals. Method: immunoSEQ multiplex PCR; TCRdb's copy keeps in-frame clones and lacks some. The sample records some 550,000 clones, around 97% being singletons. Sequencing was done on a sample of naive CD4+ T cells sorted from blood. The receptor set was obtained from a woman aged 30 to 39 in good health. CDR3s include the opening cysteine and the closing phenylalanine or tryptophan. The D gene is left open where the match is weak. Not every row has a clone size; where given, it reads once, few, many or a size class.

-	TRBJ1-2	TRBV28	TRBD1	CASSYYRGVYGYTF	TGTGCCAGCAGTTATTACAGGGGGGTTTATGGCTACACCTTC
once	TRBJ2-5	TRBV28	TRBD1	CASSSPRTGSETQYF	TGTGCCAGCAGTTCCCCAAGGACAGGGTCGGAGACCCAGTACTTC
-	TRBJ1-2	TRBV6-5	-	CASSGFRDYGYTF	TGTGCCAGCAGTGGCTTCCGGGACTATGGCTACACCTTC
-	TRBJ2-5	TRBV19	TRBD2	CASTLEAGVRETQYF	TGTGCCAGTACCCTTGAAGCGGGAGTACGAGAGACCCAGTACTTC
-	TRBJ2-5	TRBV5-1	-	CASSTDLGETQYF	TGCGCCAGCAGCACGGACCTGGGCGAGACCCAGTACTTC
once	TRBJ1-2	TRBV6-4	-	CASSDQGYGYTF	TGTGCCAGCAGTGACCAGGGGTATGGCTACACCTTC
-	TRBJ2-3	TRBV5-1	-	CASSLAVTDTQYF	TGCGCCAGCAGCTTGGCCGTGACAGATACGCAGTATTTT
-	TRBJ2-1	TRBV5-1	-	CASSVGYGPSTLFSYNEQFF	TGCGCCAGCAGTGTGGGATACGGGCCTTCTACCCTCTTCTCCTACAATGAGCAGTTCTTC
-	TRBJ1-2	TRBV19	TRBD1	CASSMGQLRTNYGYTF	TGTGCCAGTAGTATGGGACAGTTAAGGACTAACTATGGCTACACCTTC
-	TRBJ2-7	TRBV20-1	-	CSARGRGRWNF	TGCAGTGCTAGGGGGAGGGGGCGATGGAACTTC
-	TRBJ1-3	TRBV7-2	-	CASSLDSSGNTIYF	TGTGCCAGCAGCTTAGACAGCTCTGGAAACACCATATATTTT
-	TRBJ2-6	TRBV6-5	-	CASSRPAKGANVLTF	TGTGCCAGCAGTCGACCGGCTAAAGGGGCCAACGTCCTGACTTTC
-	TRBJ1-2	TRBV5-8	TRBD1	CASSPGTGEDLGGYTF	TGTGCCAGCAGCCCCGGGACAGGGGAGGATCTGGGTGGCTACACCTTC
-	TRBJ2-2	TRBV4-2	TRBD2	CASSQIAGDDTGELFF	TGTGCCAGCAGCCAAATAGCGGGAGATGACACCGGGGAGCTGTTTTTT
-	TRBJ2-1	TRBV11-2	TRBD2	CASSLPRYLRTSVNEQFF	TGTGCCAGCAGCTTACCCCGGTATCTCAGGACTAGCGTCAATGAGCAGTTCTTC
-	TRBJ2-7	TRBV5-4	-	CASSPFIGEPSAEQYF	TGTGCCAGCAGTCCCTTCATCGGGGAACCGAGTGCCGAGCAGTACTTC
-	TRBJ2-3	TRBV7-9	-	CASSPRFIDLGPDTQYF	TGTGCCAGCAGCCCTCGCTTTATCGACCTCGGGCCAGATACGCAGTATTTT
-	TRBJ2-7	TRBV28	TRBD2	CASSSDGTSGRGVSYEQYF	TGTGCCAGCAGTAGCGATGGGACTAGCGGGAGGGGTGTTTCCTACGAGCAGTACTTC
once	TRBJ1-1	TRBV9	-	CASSSLGGGAFF	TGTGCCAGCAGCTCTCTTGGGGGAGGTGCTTTCTTT
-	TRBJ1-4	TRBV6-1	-	CASGRDIKGEKLFF	TGTGCCAGCGGCCGGGACATCAAAGGAGAAAAACTGTTTTTT
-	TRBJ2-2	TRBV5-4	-	CASSLVWGPDTGELFF	TGTGCCAGCAGCTTGGTCTGGGGACCTGACACCGGGGAGCTGTTTTTT
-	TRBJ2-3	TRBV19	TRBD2	CASSVGGGSDTQYF	TGTGCCAGTAGTGTGGGGGGAGGGTCAGATACGCAGTATTTT
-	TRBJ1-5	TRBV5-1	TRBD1	CASSLAGQDNQPQHF	TGCGCCAGCAGCTTGGCTGGACAGGACAATCAGCCCCAGCATTTT
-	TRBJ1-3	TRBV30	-	CAWTRNPSGNTIYF	TGTGCCTGGACCCGTAACCCTTCTGGAAACACCATATATTTT
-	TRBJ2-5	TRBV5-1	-	CASSLVSGRETQYF	TGCGCCAGCAGCTTGGTATCAGGGAGAGAGACCCAGTACTTC
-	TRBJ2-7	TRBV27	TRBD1	CASSISGTGGAEQYF	TGTGCCAGCAGTATCTCCGGGACAGGGGGCGCCGAGCAGTACTTC
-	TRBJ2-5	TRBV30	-	CAWSVRGKETQYF	TGTGCCTGGAGTGTGAGGGGGAAAGAGACCCAGTACTTC